A single sample is the source of the 30 T cell receptor beta chains below, sequenced in a study of blood T cell repertoires in COVID-19. The data were produced by immunoSEQ multiplex PCR, yet TCRdb's version contains in-frame clones alone and is incomplete. This sample yields 220,000 or so clones, of which around 88% are seen a single time; about 15% belongs to the top ten. Sequencing input: PBMCs or T cells enriched from blood (not recorded which). These receptors all stem from a woman between 50 and 59 years old with acute COVID-19.

The chain combines TRBV29-1 with TRBJ1-1; the D gene is possibly TRBD1 (6 bases). This CDR3 is 13 amino acids long. The V end lost 4 bases, the J end lost 0 bases, and 9 bases lay between the germline ends. The germline V gene has CDR1 SQVTM and CDR2 ANQGSEA. The CDR3 sequence: CSVAGTLNTEAFF. Here the CDR3 DNA reads TGCAGCGTTGCCGGGACACTGAACACTGAAGCTTTCTTT.

The rearrangement joins TRBV6-5 to TRBJ1-6; the D gene is possibly TRBD1 (5 bases). The CDR3 consists of 14 residues. Trimming left V 10 bases short and J 0 bases short, with 10 bases between. Per germline, CDR1 MNHEY and CDR2 SVGAGI. This CDR3 reads CAINRSSYNSPLHF. Here the CDR3 DNA reads TGTGCCATCAACAGGAGCTCCTATAATTCACCCCTCCACTTT.

This sequence joins TRBV7-9 and TRBJ2-1, with 8 bases that match TRBD2. After removal of 5 bases from V and 7 bases from J, the junction contained 16 bases not matched to a gene. Germline V gene data show CDR1 as SEHNR and CDR2 as FQNEAQ (reference sequence). The CDR3 loop spans 17 amino acids. The CDR3 is CASSPKGGAGGKNEQFF. The CDR3 region has the DNA TGTGCCAGCAGCCCAAAGGGGGGGGCGGGAGGTAAGAATGAGCAGTTCTTC.

This clone has just a few counts. This chain joins TRBV7-9 and TRBJ1-5; D not resolved. Germline V gene data show CDR1 as SEHNR and CDR2 as FQNEAQ (reference sequence). V dropped 2 bases and J dropped 5 bases, with 7 bases sitting between them. CDR3 length: 13 residues. The CDR3: CASSLPGDQPQHF. The CDR3 region has the DNA TGTGCCAGCAGCTTACCCGGGGATCAGCCCCAGCATTTT.

This clone was detected only once. The V and J genes are TRBV9 and TRBJ1-5, with D hard to call. The CDR3 is 15 amino acids. CDR1 and CDR2 (germline): SGDLS, YYNGEE. V was trimmed by 0 bases and J by 4 bases, leaving 11 bases between them. This CDR3 is CASSVATDYNQPQHF. CDR3 in DNA: TGTGCCAGCAGCGTAGCTACAGATTATAATCAGCCCCAGCATTTT.

V gene TRBV19 combines with J gene TRBJ1-5, with a possible D match to TRBD1 (6 bases). Trimming removed 5 bases from V and 0 bases from J, with 11 bases in between. The CDR3 totals 15 residues. Germline assignment: CDR1 LNHDA and CDR2 SQIVND (reference sequence). CDR3 DNA: TGTGCCAGTAGTTTGTACAGGGTTAGCAATCAGCCCCAGCATTTT. Translating it yields CASSLYRVSNQPQHF. The variable domain in full, completed from reference TRBV19 and TRBJ1-5, reads DGGITQSPKYLFRKEGQNVTLSCEQNLNHDAMYWYRQDPGQGLRLIYYSQIVNDFQKGDIAEGYSVSREKKESFPLTVTSAQKNPTAFYLCASSLYRVSNQPQHFGDGTRLSIL.

This clone showed up just a few times. The chain employs TRBV28 and TRBJ1-3, with 7 bases identical to TRBD1. The germline V gene encodes CDR1 MDHEN and CDR2 SYDVKM. This CDR3 contains 17 residues. V trimming: 2 bases; J trimming: 0 bases; junction bases outside the gene matches: 7. In DNA, the CDR3 is TGTGCCAGCAGTTTACTACTAGGACAGGCCTCTGGAAACACCATATATTTT. It specifies CASSLLLGQASGNTIYF. Full variable domain (missing parts from reference TRBV28 and TRBJ1-3): DVKVTQSSRYLVKRTGEKVFLECVQDMDHENMFWYRQDPGLGLRLIYFSYDVKMKEKGDIPEGYSVSREKKERFSLILESASTNQTSMYLCASSLLLGQASGNTIYFGEGSWLTVV.

The chain joins TRBV27 to TRBJ2-6; D may be TRBD1 (6 bases). Trimming pared 6 bases from V and 4 bases from J, leaving 25 bases between. The CDR3 length is 19 residues. Germline V CDR1 and CDR2: MNHEY, SMNVEV (reference sequence). The CDR3 bases are TGTGCCAGCAGACCACAGGGCTACCTAAACCTCGTAGGGGCCAACGTCCTGACTTTC. Amino acids: CASRPQGYLNLVGANVLTF.

This clone was detected a few times. The genes are TRBV3-1 (or the pseudogene TRBV3-2) and TRBJ1-2; D might be TRBD1 (5 bases). Trimming pared 0 bases from V and 5 bases from J, leaving 10 bases between. This CDR3 contains 14 residues. Germline V gene lookup returns CDR1 LGHDT and CDR2 YNNKEL (reference sequence). CDR3 in amino acids: CASSQDAGAYGYTF. In DNA, the CDR3 is TGTGCCAGCAGCCAAGACGCTGGGGCTTATGGCTACACCTTC.

This clone has just a few counts. The gene calls are TRBV30 and TRBJ1-5; D may be TRBD1 (6 bases). V lost 2 bases and J 6 bases, leaving 14 bases between the germline ends. The germline gives CDR1 GTSNPN, CDR2 SVGIG (reference sequence). The CDR3 totals 14 residues. In nucleotides, the CDR3 is TGTGCCTGGAGTATCGAACAGGGTAGTCAGCCCCAGCATTTT. It specifies CAWSIEQGSQPQHF.

This rearrangement joins TRBV6-5 to TRBJ2-3, with unresolved D. This CDR3 is built from 12 residues. The V end lost 4 bases, the J end lost 2 bases, and 4 bases lay between the germline ends. Germline CDR1 and CDR2: MNHEY and SVGAGI. This chain's CDR3 is CASSSYTDTQYF. The CDR3 DNA is TGTGCCAGCAGTTCCTACACAGATACGCAGTATTTT.

The chain employs TRBV19 and TRBJ2-7, with D possibly being TRBD1 (6 bases). CDR1 is LNHDA, CDR2 SQIVND, per germline (reference sequence). The CDR3 consists of 13 residues. V lost 6 bases, J lost 3 bases, and 12 bases lay in between. DNA for the CDR3: TGTGCCAGTAGCTTGGACAGATACTACGAGCAGTACTTC. Its translation: CASSLDRYYEQYF.

CDR3 in DNA: TGTGCCAGCAGTGTTGACAGAAGCACAGATACGCAGTATTTT. The encoded protein is CASSVDRSTDTQYF. The V gene is TRBV6-4, the J gene TRBJ2-3; maybe TRBD1 (5 bases). Germline CDR1 is MRHNA and CDR2 is SNTAGT. CDR3 length: 14 amino acids. Trimming pared 4 bases from V and 0 bases from J, leaving 8 bases between.

J is TRBJ2-5 and V is TRBV5-6, with TRBD1 as a possible D gene (6 bases). V was shortened by 3 bases and J by 1 base, with 7 bases between the two germline ends. The germline gives CDR1 SGHDT, CDR2 YYEEEE. The CDR3 is made up of 13 amino acids. The CDR3 region is CASSWGLQETQYF. CDR3 bases: TGTGCCAGCAGCTGGGGGCTCCAAGAGACCCAGTACTTC.

This chain uses TRBV28 with TRBJ2-7, with TRBD2 identical over 8 bases. This CDR3 has 14 amino acids. With 3 bases clipped from V and 4 bases from J, the junction kept 5 bases outside the gene matches. The V gene's germline CDR1 is MDHEN and CDR2 SYDVKM. CDR3 loop: CASSFPSGLYEQYF. CDR3 sequence (DNA): TGTGCCAGCAGTTTCCCTAGCGGGCTATACGAGCAGTACTTC.

The rearrangement links TRBV5-1 to TRBJ1-2; D gene ambiguous. Trimming took 0 bases from V and 6 from J, leaving 9 bases between them. The CDR3 is 13 residues long. Germline CDR1 SGHRS, CDR2 YFSETQ. CDR3 sequence (DNA): TGCGCCAGCAGCTTGGGGTCCGCGGATGGCTACACCTTC. This sequence encodes CASSLGSADGYTF.

This sequence joins TRBV7-2 and TRBJ2-1; D may be TRBD2 (5 bases). V lost 5 bases, J lost 7 bases, and 15 bases lay in between. Germline assignment: CDR1 SGHTA and CDR2 FQGNSA. The CDR3 length is 14 residues. CDR3 residues: CASSPPGVGNEQFF. The CDR3 DNA sequence: TGTGCCAGCAGCCCCCCCGGGGTGGGGAATGAGCAGTTCTTC.

This chain links TRBV7-2 with TRBJ2-3; 11 bases are a match to TRBD2. With 3 bases clipped from V and 7 bases from J, the junction kept 6 bases outside the gene matches. CDR1 is SGHTA, CDR2 FQGNSA, per germline. The CDR3 is made up of 15 amino acids. The CDR3 bases are TGTGCCAGCAGCTTTAAGACTAGCGGGATAAATACGCAGTATTTT. It specifies CASSFKTSGINTQYF.

The chain is built from TRBV7-2 and TRBJ1-2; possible D gene TRBD1, 5 bases. Germline assignment: CDR1 SGHTA and CDR2 FQGNSA. The CDR3 spans 13 residues. Trimming stripped 2 bases from V and 5 bases from J, with 9 bases between. CDR3: CASSLSPGYGYTF. As DNA, the CDR3 is TGTGCCAGCAGCTTATCTCCAGGGTATGGCTACACCTTC.

The J gene is TRBJ1-2, the V gene TRBV3-1 (or the pseudogene TRBV3-2); no clear D. The germline V gene has CDR1 LGHDT and CDR2 YNNKEL (reference sequence). V lost 4 bases and J lost 6, with 15 bases in between. The CDR3 totals 14 residues. CDR3 region: CASSPPALGNGYTF. For the CDR3, the DNA is TGTGCCAGCAGCCCCCCCGCCCTCGGGAATGGCTACACCTTC.

V is TRBV5-8 and J is TRBJ1-4; a possible D gene is TRBD1 (6 bases). The CDR3 spans 16 residues. CDR1 and CDR2 from the germline V gene are SGHTS and YDEGEE. Trimming pared 3 bases from V and 0 bases from J, leaving 12 bases between. CDR3 sequence reads: CASSSAGTTTNEKLFF. The DNA of the CDR3 is TGTGCCAGCAGCTCCGCCGGGACAACAACTAATGAAAAACTGTTTTTT. Full variable domain (missing parts from reference TRBV5-8 and TRBJ1-4): EAGVTQSPTHLIKTRGQQATLRCSPISGHTSVYWYQQALGLGLQFLLWYDEGEERNRGNFPPRFSGRQFPNYSSELNVNALELEDSALYLCASSSAGTTTNEKLFFGSGTQLSVL.

This clone appeared once. The chain uses TRBV6-6 and TRBJ2-1; 10 nucleotides match TRBD1. The germline V gene encodes CDR1 MNHNY and CDR2 SVGAGI (reference sequence). This CDR3 comprises 13 residues. The junction had 11 bases not matched to a gene; V was cut back by 11 bases and J by 10 bases. The CDR3 reads CACADRGRGEQFF. CDR3 in DNA: TGTGCCTGCGCCGACAGGGGGCGTGGGGAGCAGTTCTTC.

The chain links TRBV6-1 to TRBJ1-3, with 7 bases fitting TRBD1. Germline V gene lookup returns CDR1 MNHNS and CDR2 SASEGT. The CDR3 loop spans 17 amino acids. V lost 0 bases and J lost 3; bases outside the gene matches: 8. CDR3 amino acids: CASSEAEGARFGNTIYF. The CDR3 bases are TGTGCCAGCAGTGAAGCGGAGGGGGCTAGATTTGGAAACACCATATATTTT.

The chain is built from TRBV28 and TRBJ1-1; D is ambiguous. V gave up 6 bases and J gave up 6 bases, with 8 bases separating them. The CDR3 loop spans 11 amino acids. Germline assignment: CDR1 MDHEN and CDR2 SYDVKM. The CDR3 sequence: CASSPGAEAFF. DNA for the CDR3: TGTGCCAGCAGCCCCGGGGCTGAAGCTTTCTTT.

As DNA, the CDR3 is TGTGCCAGCAGTTCGCCAACTAGTTCTGGGGCCAACGTCCTGACTTTC. Amino acids: CASSSPTSSGANVLTF. The rearrangement links TRBV28 to TRBJ2-6; tentative D call: TRBD2 (5 bases). V was cut by 4 bases and J by 1 base, with 11 bases left in between. The germline V gene has CDR1 MDHEN and CDR2 SYDVKM. CDR3 length: 16 residues.

V gene TRBV28 combines with J gene TRBJ1-2; 8 bases align to TRBD1. The CDR3 is 14 amino acids. Germline CDR1 and CDR2: MDHEN and SYDVKM. Unmatched junction bases numbered 7, after V lost 6 bases and J lost 4 bases. The CDR3 reads CASRESGGVYGYTF. In DNA form, the CDR3 reads TGTGCCAGCAGGGAATCAGGGGGCGTCTATGGCTACACCTTC.

J is TRBJ1-2 and V is TRBV19, with 8 bases identical to TRBD1. This CDR3 region has 15 residues. The germline gives CDR1 LNHDA, CDR2 SQIVND (reference sequence). Germline trimming cut 3 bases from V and 8 bases from J; bases unmatched to any gene: 11. CDR3 amino acids: CASSMSGTGPRGYTF. Here the CDR3 DNA reads TGTGCCAGTAGTATGTCCGGGACAGGCCCTCGGGGCTACACCTTC. The full variable domain, completed using reference TRBV19 and TRBJ1-2, is DGGITQSPKYLFRKEGQNVTLSCEQNLNHDAMYWYRQDPGQGLRLIYYSQIVNDFQKGDIAEGYSVSREKKESFPLTVTSAQKNPTAFYLCASSMSGTGPRGYTFGSGTRLTVV.

This chain links TRBV6-4 with TRBJ2-1, with D perhaps matching TRBD2 (5 bases). This CDR3 region has 15 residues. Deletions cut 6 bases from V and 4 bases from J, with 16 bases between. The germline gives CDR1 MRHNA, CDR2 SNTAGT. CDR3 DNA: TGTGCCAGCAGACTTACGGGGTTCCCGTACAATGAGCAGTTCTTC. Its translation is CASRLTGFPYNEQFF.

This clone was seen once. The chain combines TRBV5-1 with TRBJ2-5, with TRBD2 as a possible D gene (6 bases). The germline CDR1 and CDR2 sequences are SGHRS and YFSETQ. Trimming took 2 bases from V and 0 from J, leaving 17 bases between them. CDR3 size: 17 residues. The CDR3 region has the DNA TGCGCCAGCAGCTTAGAGGGGACTGCCTCTTACCAAGAGACCCAGTACTTC. Its protein product is CASSLEGTASYQETQYF.

The genes are TRBV4-2 and TRBJ1-5, with D hard to call. The CDR3 covers 15 residues. V was shortened by 1 base and J by 3 bases, with 10 bases between the two germline ends. Germline-derived CDR1 and CDR2 are LGHNA and YNFKEQ. Written as DNA, the CDR3 is TGTGCCAGCAGCCAAGGGCGGCAGAACAATCAGCCCCAGCATTTT. Amino acids: CASSQGRQNNQPQHF.